The present T cell receptor (beta chain) was sequenced within a study of Siglec-9 on CD8 T cells in melanoma (dated by TCRdb to the late 2010s). Study-level background: The study investigated Siglec-9 expression on CD8+ T cells and the role of Siglec-9 in regulating T cells in the melanoma tumor microenvironment.

Overall study results and their limits: An effector memory CD8+ T-cell subset that appeared to accumulate within melanoma tumors was reported to be marked and regulated by Siglec-9.

Library prep was done by the immunoSEQ multiplex PCR assay. The source is immuneACCESS, and TCRdb retained only in-frame sequences with V and J called. Part of the clones is not carried over; for the studies checked, unresolved V genes explain less than half of this, and the remainder is unexplained. Counted in this sample were about 36,000 clones; 65% to 85% of them appeared once. 1.8% of the sample rests with the top ten. The germline V gene sets CDR1 to MNHEY and CDR2 to SVGAGI. Including cysteine and phenylalanine, the CDR3 has 13 amino acids. Only CDR3 DNA remains: 39 bases, in frame from the first base. Clipping removes 8 bases from V and 5 bases from J, with 6 as the unmatched junction base count. With regard to this clone: What this receptor recognizes is not known. Qualities for individual bases were not recorded, and no much larger clone is one base off.

This sequence originates from a human donor in good health. In this chain, TRBV6-5 is recombined with TRBJ1-1; 9 junctional bases match TRBD1. Sequenced sample: Siglec-9- CD8+ T cells sorted from blood. Sample cell subset or site, as interpreted from the label and publication: CD8 T cells lacking Siglec-9. The DNA is TGTGCCAGCGGGGACAGGGTGGAGACTGAAGCTTTCTTT. The resulting protein is CASGDRVETEAFF.